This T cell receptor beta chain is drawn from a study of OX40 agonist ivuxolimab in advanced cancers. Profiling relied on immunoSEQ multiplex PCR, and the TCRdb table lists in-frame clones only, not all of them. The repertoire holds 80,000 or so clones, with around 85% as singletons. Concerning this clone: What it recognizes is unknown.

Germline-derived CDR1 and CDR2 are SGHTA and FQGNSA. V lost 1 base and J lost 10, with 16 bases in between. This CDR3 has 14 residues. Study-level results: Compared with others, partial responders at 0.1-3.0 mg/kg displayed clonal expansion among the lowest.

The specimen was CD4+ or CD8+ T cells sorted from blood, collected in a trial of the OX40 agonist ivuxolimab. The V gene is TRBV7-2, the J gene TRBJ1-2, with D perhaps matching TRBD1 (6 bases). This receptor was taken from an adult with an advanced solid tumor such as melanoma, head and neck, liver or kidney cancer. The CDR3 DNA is TGTGCCAGCAGCTTAGAAGGCAGGGGTAGAGACTACACCTTC. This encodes CASSLEGRGRDYTF. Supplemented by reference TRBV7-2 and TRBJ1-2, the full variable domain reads GAGVSQSPSNKVTEKGKDVELRCDPISGHTALYWYRQSLGQGLEFLIYFQGNSAPDKSGLPSDRFSAERTGGSVSTLTIQRTQQEDSAVYLCASSLEGRGRDYTFGSGTRLTVV.